These T cell receptor beta chains were read from a single sample in a study of T cell changes during pregnancy in multiple sclerosis. Generated by immunoSEQ multiplex PCR, the TCRdb table keeps only in-frame clones and is missing some. The sample has 55,000 to 65,000 clones; about nine tenths are singletons. Source: peripheral blood, taken in the second trimester of pregnancy. The receptor source for this set is a female donor with multiple sclerosis, enrolled in a pregnancy study. The CDR3 runs from the conserved cysteine through the conserved F or W. For some rows the clone size is stated as once, few or many, or as a class when expanded; others skip it.

V: TRBV19
J: TRBJ2-5
size: -
length: 16
CDR3: CASSITPGQGTETQYF

V: TRBV7-9
J: TRBJ1-1
size: -
length: 16
CDR3: CVDAGGMGPFGTEAFF

V: TRBV6-1
J: TRBJ1-1
size: -
length: 14
CDR3: CASRVPGQNTEAFF

V: TRBV9
J: TRBJ2-3
size: -
length: 16
CDR3: CASSVRAGRDGDTQYF

V: TRBV6-1
J: TRBJ2-1
size: -
length: 11
CDR3: CASSEYYEQFF

V: TRBV19
J: TRBJ2-1
size: -
length: 14
CDR3: CASTNVFRRDEQFF

V: TRBV11-2
J: TRBJ2-7
size: -
length: 15
CDR3: CASSPMGAGGGEQYF

V: TRBV21-1
J: TRBJ2-7
size: -
length: 15
CDR3: CASLPARDYTYEQYF

V: TRBV7-2
J: TRBJ1-1
size: -
length: 14
CDR3: CASSLPSGGTEAFF

V: TRBV5-6
J: TRBJ2-7
size: -
length: 16
CDR3: CASSNIGGWDTYEQYF

V: TRBV27
J: TRBJ1-6
size: -
length: 14
CDR3: CASSLSGLNSPLHF

V: TRBV10-3
J: TRBJ1-1
size: -
length: 16
CDR3: CAISPGTGGWGTEAFF

V: TRBV5-1
J: TRBJ2-7
size: -
length: 14
CDR3: CASSTWTGGYEQYF

V: TRBV29-1
J: TRBJ1-6
size: -
length: 12
CDR3: CSVRWEGSPLHF

V: TRBV18
J: TRBJ2-3
size: -
length: 15
CDR3: CASSLTGGVTDTQYF

V: TRBV5-4
J: TRBJ1-1
size: -
length: 15
CDR3: CASSLAGSTNTEAFF

V: TRBV19
J: TRBJ2-3
size: -
length: 14
CDR3: CASSRTPSTDTQYF

V: TRBV11-2
J: TRBJ2-1
size: few
length: 15
CDR3: CASRLDVTGGNEQFF

V: TRBV1
J: TRBJ1-3
size: once
length: 15
CDR3: CTSSQDPIFGNTIYF